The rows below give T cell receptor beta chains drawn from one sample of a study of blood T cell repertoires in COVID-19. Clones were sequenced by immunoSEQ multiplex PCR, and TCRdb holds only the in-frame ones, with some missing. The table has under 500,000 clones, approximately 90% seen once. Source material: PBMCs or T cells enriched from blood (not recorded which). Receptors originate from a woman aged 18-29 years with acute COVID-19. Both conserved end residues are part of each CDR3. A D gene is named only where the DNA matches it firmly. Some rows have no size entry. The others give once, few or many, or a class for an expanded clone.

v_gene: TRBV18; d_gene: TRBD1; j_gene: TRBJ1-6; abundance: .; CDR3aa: CASSLRDSQSNSPLHF; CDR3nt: TGTGCCAGCTCACTCCGGGACAGTCAATCTAATTCACCCCTCCACTTT
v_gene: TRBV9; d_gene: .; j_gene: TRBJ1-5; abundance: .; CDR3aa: CASSVGQGQPQHF; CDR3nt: TGTGCCAGCAGCGTAGGCCAGGGTCAGCCCCAGCATTTT
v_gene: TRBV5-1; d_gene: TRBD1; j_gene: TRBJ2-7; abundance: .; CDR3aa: CASSLGDRVGEQYF; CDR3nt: TGCGCCAGCAGCTTGGGCGACAGGGTGGGCGAGCAGTACTTC
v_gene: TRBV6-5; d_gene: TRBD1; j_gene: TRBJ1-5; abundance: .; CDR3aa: CASKRQGHQPQHF; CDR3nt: TGTGCCAGCAAACGACAGGGGCATCAGCCCCAGCATTTT
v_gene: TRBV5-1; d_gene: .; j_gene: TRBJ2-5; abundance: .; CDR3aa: CASSYDRETQYF; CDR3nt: TGCGCCAGCAGCTACGACAGGGAGACCCAGTACTTC
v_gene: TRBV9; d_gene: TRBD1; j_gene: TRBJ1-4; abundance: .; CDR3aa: CASSVTGESEKLFF; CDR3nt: TGTGCCAGCAGCGTAACAGGGGAGAGTGAAAAACTGTTTTTT
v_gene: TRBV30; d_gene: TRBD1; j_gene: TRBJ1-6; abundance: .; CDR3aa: CAWTKATGFGSPLHF; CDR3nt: TGTGCCTGGACCAAGGCGACAGGGTTCGGTTCACCCCTCCACTTT
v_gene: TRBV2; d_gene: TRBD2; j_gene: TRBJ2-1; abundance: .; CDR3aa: CASRIAGGINEQFF; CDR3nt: TGTGCCAGCAGGATAGCGGGAGGGATCAATGAGCAGTTCTTC
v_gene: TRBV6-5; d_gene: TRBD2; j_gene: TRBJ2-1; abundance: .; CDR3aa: CASTGLAGVVNEQFF; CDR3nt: TGTGCCAGTACAGGACTAGCGGGAGTAGTTAATGAGCAGTTCTTC
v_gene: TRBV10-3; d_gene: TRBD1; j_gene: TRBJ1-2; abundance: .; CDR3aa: CAIRSRQGDGYTF; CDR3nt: TGTGCCATCAGATCGAGACAGGGAGATGGCTACACCTTC
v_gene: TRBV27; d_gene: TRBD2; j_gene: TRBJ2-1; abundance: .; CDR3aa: CASSSPLAGSNEQFF; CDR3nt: TGTGCCAGCAGTTCCCCACTAGCGGGAAGCAATGAGCAGTTCTTC
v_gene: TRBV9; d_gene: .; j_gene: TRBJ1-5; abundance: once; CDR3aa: CASSLQGGGNQPQHF; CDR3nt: TGTGCCAGCAGCCTCCAGGGTGGGGGCAATCAGCCCCAGCATTTT
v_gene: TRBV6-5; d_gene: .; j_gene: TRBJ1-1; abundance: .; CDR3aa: CASSDSMNTEAFF; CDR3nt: TGTGCCAGCAGTGACTCCATGAACACTGAAGCTTTCTTT
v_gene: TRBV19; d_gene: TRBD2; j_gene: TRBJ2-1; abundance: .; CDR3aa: CASSATSGRISYNEQFF; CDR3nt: TGTGCCAGTAGTGCGACTAGCGGGAGGATCTCCTACAATGAGCAGTTCTTC
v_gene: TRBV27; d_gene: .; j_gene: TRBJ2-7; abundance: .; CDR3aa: CASSPTGYEQYF; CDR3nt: TGTGCCAGCAGTCCCACAGGGTACGAGCAGTACTTC
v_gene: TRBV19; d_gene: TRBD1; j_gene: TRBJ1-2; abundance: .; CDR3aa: CASRQGALANYGYTF; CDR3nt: TGTGCCAGCAGACAGGGCGCCCTTGCTAACTATGGCTACACCTTC
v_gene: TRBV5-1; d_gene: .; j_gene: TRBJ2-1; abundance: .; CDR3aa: CASSLAPYGNRDSYNEQFF; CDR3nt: TGCGCCAGCAGCTTGGCTCCTTATGGGAACAGGGATTCCTACAATGAGCAGTTCTTC
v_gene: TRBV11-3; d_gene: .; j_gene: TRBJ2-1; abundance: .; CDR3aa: CASSLANPGLPYNEQFF; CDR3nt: TGTGCCAGCAGCTTAGCTAACCCGGGACTCCCCTACAATGAGCAGTTCTTC
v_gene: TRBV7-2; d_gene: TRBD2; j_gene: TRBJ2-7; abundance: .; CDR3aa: CASSNSGRAYHEQYF; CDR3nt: TGTGCCAGCAGCAATAGCGGGAGGGCCTACCACGAGCAGTACTTC
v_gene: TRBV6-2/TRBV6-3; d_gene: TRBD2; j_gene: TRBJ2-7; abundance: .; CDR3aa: CASSYSKSGGAHEQYF; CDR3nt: TGTGCCAGCAGTTACTCGAAGAGCGGGGGGGCCCACGAGCAGTACTTC
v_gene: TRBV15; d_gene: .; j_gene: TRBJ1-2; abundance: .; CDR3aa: CATSRVNRVYGYTF; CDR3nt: TGTGCCACCAGCAGAGTCAACAGGGTTTATGGCTACACCTTC
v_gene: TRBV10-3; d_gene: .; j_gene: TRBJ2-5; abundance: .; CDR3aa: CAIGAGLQETQYF; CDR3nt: TGTGCCATCGGGGCAGGGCTCCAAGAGACCCAGTACTTC
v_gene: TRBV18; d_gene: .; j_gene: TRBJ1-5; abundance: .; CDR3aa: CASSQGANQPQHF; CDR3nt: TGTGCCAGCTCACAAGGGGCGAATCAGCCCCAGCATTTT
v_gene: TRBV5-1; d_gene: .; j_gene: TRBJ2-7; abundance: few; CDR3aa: CASSLAGTGDEQYF; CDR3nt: TGCGCCAGCAGCTTGGCCGGGACTGGAGACGAGCAGTACTTC
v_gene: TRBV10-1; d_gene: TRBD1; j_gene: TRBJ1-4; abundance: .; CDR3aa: CASSEGGNEKLFF; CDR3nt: TGCGCCAGCAGTGAAGGGGGCAATGAAAAACTGTTTTTT
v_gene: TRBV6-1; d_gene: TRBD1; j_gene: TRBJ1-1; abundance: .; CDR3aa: CASSEVWTGATEAFF; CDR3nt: TGTGCCAGCAGTGAAGTCTGGACAGGGGCCACTGAAGCTTTCTTT